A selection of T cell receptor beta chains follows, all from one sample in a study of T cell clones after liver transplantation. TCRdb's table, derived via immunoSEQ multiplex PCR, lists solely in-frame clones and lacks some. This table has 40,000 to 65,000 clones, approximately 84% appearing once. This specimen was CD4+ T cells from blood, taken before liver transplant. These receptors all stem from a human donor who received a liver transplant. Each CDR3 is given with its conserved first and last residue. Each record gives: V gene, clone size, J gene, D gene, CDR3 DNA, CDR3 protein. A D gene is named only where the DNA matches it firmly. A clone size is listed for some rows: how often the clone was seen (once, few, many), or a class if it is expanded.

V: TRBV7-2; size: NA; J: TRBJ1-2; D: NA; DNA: TGTGCCAGCAGCCGGGCCTTCCTCGACTATGGCTACACCTTC; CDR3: CASSRAFLDYGYTF
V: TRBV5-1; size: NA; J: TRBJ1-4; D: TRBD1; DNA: TGCGCCAGCAGCCCTCTAGGACAGGTTCGGGGTGAAAAACTGTTTTTT; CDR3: CASSPLGQVRGEKLFF
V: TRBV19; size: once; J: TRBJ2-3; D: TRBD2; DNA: TGTGCCAGTAGTACTACTAGCGGGGGCACAGATACGCAGTATTTT; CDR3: CASSTTSGGTDTQYF
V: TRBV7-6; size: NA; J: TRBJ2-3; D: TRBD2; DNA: TGTGCCAGCAGCCCAAGGGGGACTAGCGGGGGCGAAGGCACAGATACGCAGTATTTT; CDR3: CASSPRGTSGGEGTDTQYF
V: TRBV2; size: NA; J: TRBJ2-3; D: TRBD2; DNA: TGTGCCAGCCAAACTAGCGGGGAGAGGGATACGCAGTATTTT; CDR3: CASQTSGERDTQYF
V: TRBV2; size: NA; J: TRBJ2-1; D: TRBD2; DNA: TGTGCCAGCAGACTCTCTAGCGGGGGTGAGCAGTTCTTC; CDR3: CASRLSSGGEQFF
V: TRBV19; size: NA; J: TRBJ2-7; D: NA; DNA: TGTGCCAGTAGTTCATCACTGACTGTTACCTACGAGCAGTACTTC; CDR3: CASSSSLTVTYEQYF
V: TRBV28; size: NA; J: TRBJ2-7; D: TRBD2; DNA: TGTGCCAGCGGGACTAGCGGGAGACCGGAGCAGTACTTC; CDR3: CASGTSGRPEQYF
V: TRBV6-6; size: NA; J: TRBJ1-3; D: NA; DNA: TGTGCCAGTCTCGGGCGCAGCGTAAACACCATATATTTT; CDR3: CASLGRSVNTIYF
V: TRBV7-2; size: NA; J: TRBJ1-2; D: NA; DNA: TGTGCCAGCAGCTTTAAGGGGGGCGGCTATGGCTACACCTTC; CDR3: CASSFKGGGYGYTF
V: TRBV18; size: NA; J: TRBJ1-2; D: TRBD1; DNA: TGTGCCAGCTCAGGACAGGGAGACTATGGCTACACCTTC; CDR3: CASSGQGDYGYTF
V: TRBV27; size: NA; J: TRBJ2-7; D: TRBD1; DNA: TGTGCCAGCAGCTCGCGGCTAAGGACAGGGCGCCACGAGCAGTACTTC; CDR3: CASSSRLRTGRHEQYF
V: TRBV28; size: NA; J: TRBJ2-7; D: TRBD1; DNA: TGTGCCATCTCCCGGGACAGAGCCTACGAGCAGTACTTC; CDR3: CAISRDRAYEQYF
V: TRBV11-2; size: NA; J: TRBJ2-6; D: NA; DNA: TGTGCCAGCAGCTTGGGGCCTTTCTCTGGGGCCAACGTCCTGACTTTC; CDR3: CASSLGPFSGANVLTF
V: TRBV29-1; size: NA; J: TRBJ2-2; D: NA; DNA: TGCAGCGTTGGTCGGAGTGGGACCGGGGAGCTGTTTTTT; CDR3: CSVGRSGTGELFF
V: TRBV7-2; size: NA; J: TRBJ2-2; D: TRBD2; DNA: TGTGCCAGCAGCTTGGCCTTTAGCGGGGGGGCCACCGGGGAGCTGTTTTTT; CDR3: CASSLAFSGGATGELFF
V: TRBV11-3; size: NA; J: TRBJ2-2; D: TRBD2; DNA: TGTGCCAGCAGCTCCGGGACTACAAACACCGGGGAGCTGTTTTTT; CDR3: CASSSGTTNTGELFF
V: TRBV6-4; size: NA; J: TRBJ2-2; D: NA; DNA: TGTGCCAGCAGTGACTCGGGGCTAAGGGACACCGGGGAGCTGTTTTTT; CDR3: CASSDSGLRDTGELFF
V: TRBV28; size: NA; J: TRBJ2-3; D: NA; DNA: TGTGCCAGCAGGCCAAACGGGAGAGATACGCAGTATTTT; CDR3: CASRPNGRDTQYF
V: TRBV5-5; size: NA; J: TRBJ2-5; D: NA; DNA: TGTGCCAGCAGCTTGGCCGGGGTGATCCAGTACTTC; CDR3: CASSLAGVIQYF
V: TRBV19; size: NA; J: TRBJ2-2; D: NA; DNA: TGTGCCAGTAGTAGGAGGTACTCCACCGGGGAGCTGTTTTTT; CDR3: CASSRRYSTGELFF
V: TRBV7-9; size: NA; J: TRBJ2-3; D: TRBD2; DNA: TGTGCCAGCAGCTTAGGGGTGAGCGGGGACCCCTCCGGGGCAGATACGCAGTATTTT; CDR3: CASSLGVSGDPSGADTQYF
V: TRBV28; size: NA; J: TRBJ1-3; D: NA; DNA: TGTGCCAGCAGTTCACGGACTATGGGGGGAAACACCATATATTTT; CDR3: CASSSRTMGGNTIYF
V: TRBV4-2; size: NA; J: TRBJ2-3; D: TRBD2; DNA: TGTGCCAGCAGCAAGACTAGCGGGAGGATCACAGATACGCAGTATTTT; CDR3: CASSKTSGRITDTQYF
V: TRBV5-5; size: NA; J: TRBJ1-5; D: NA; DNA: TGTGCCAGCAGCTTCGGGGGGTTGGATCAGCCCCAGCATTTT; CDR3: CASSFGGLDQPQHF
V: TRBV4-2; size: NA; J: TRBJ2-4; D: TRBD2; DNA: TGTGCCAGCAGCCAAGTGACTAGCGGGGGGGTAGCCAAAAACATTCAGTACTTC; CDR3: CASSQVTSGGVAKNIQYF
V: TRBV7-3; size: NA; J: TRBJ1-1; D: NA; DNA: TGTGCCAGCAGCTTATCGACAGTAGAAGCTTTCTTT; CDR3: CASSLSTVEAFF
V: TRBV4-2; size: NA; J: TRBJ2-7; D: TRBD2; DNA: TGTGCCAGCAGCCCGAGCGGGAGTCGCGACGAGCAGTACTTC; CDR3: CASSPSGSRDEQYF
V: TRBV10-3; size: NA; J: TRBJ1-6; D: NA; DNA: TGTGCCATCAGTCCGGGACGGAATAATTCACCCCTCCACTTT; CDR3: CAISPGRNNSPLHF